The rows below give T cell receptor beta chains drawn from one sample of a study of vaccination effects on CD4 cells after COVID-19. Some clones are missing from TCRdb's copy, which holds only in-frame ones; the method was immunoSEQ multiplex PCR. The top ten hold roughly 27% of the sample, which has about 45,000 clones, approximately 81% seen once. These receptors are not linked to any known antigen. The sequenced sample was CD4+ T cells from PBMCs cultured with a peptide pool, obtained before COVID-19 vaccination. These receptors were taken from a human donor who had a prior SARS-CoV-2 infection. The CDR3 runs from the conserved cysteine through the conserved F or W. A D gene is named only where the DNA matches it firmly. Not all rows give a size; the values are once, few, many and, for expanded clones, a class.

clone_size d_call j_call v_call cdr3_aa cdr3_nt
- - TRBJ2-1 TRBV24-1 CATSDWRTGQSSYNEQFF TGTGCCACCAGTGATTGGAGAACTGGCCAAAGCTCCTACAATGAGCAGTTCTTC
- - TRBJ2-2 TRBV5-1 CASSFSPKGNTGELFF TGCGCCAGCAGCTTTTCCCCGAAGGGAAACACCGGGGAGCTGTTTTTT
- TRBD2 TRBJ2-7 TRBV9 CASNAGGQFYEQYF TGTGCCAGCAACGCGGGGGGGCAATTCTACGAGCAGTACTTC
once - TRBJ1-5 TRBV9 CASSEAPGSNQPQHF TGTGCCAGCAGCGAAGCCCCGGGCAGCAATCAGCCCCAGCATTTT
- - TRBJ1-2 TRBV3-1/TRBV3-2 CASSPHGNRVWVSSGYTF TGTGCCAGCAGCCCGCACGGTAACAGGGTATGGGTTTCCAGTGGCTACACCTTC
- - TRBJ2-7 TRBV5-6 CASRSGNSDEQYF TGTGCCAGCAGGTCAGGGAACTCCGACGAGCAGTACTTC
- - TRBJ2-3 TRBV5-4 CASSLGRGSSTDTQYF TGTGCCAGCAGCTTGGGCCGGGGATCTAGCACAGATACGCAGTATTTT
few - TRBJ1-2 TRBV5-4 CASSLRGFGYTF TGTGCCAGCAGCTTAAGGGGATTTGGCTACACCTTC
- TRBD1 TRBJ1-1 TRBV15 CATSDRQGDTEAFF TGTGCCACCAGCGACCGACAGGGTGACACTGAAGCTTTCTTT
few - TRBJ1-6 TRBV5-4 CASSLGLYRSPLHF TGTGCCAGCAGCTTGGGGTTGTATCGTTCACCCCTCCACTTT
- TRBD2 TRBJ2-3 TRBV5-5 CASRRAGGGGSSSTDTQYF TGTGCCAGCAGACGTGCTGGGGGCGGGGGGTCTTCTAGCACAGATACGCAGTATTTT
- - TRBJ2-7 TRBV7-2 CASSSGPSYEQYF TGTGCCAGCAGCTCGGGTCCTTCCTACGAGCAGTACTTC
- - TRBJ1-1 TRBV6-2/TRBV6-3 CASSQRGVAFF TGTGCCAGCAGCCAACGTGGGGTGGCTTTCTTT
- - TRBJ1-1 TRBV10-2 CASSTQGNTEAFF TGCGCCAGCAGTACACAGGGGAACACTGAAGCTTTCTTT
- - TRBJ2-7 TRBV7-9 CASSRTATYEQYF TGTGCCAGCAGCAGAACAGCTACCTACGAGCAGTACTTC
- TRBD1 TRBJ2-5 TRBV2 CASSGQGAGETQYF TGTGCCAGCAGTGGACAGGGGGCAGGGGAGACCCAGTACTTC
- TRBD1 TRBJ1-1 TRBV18 CASSPTTGPTEAFF TGTGCCAGCTCACCAACGACAGGGCCCACTGAAGCTTTCTTT
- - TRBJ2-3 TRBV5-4 CASSLASGSTDTQYF TGTGCCAGCAGCTTGGCGAGCGGGAGCACAGATACGCAGTATTTT
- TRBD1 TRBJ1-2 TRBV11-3 CASSLKGGNGYTF TGTGCCAGCAGCTTAAAAGGGGGCAATGGCTACACCTTC
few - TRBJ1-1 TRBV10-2 CAGRPAGPGGRDTEAFF TGCGCTGGACGGCCAGCAGGCCCCGGGGGGCGGGACACTGAAGCTTTCTTT
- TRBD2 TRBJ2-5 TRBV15 CATSRVGLAQETQYF TGTGCCACCAGCAGAGTTGGACTAGCGCAAGAGACCCAGTACTTC
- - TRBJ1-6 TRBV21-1 CASSKVFGLASSPLHF TGTGCCAGCAGCAAAGTCTTTGGGCTCGCCTCTTCACCCCTCCACTTT
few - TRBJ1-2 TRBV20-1 CSASFRDGYTF TGCAGTGCTAGTTTCAGGGATGGCTACACCTTC
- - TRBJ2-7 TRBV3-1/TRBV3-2 CASSLPGTEQYF TGTGCCAGCAGTCTCCCGGGGACCGAGCAGTACTTC